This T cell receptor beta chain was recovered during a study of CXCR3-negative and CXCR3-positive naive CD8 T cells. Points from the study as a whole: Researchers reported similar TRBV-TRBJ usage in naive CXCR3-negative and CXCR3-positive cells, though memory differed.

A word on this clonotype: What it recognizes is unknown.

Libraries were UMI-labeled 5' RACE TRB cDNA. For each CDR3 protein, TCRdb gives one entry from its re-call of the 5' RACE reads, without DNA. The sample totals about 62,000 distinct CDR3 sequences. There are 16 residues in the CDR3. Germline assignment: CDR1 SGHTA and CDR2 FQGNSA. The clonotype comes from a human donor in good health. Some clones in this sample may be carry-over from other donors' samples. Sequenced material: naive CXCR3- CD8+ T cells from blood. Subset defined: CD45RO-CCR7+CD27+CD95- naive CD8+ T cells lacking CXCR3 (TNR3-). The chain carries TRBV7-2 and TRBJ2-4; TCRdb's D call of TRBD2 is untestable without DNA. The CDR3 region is CASSPYAGLGWGIQYF.